This TCR beta chain is from a study of control samples from healthy donors and cancer patients. Germline loops: CDR1 LNHNV, CDR2 YYDKDF (reference sequence). The CDR3 covers 15 residues. The ends were cut back, 1 base at V and 1 base at J, with 10 bases in the middle. Only in-frame clones appear in the TCRdb table, and some are missing; sequencing was by immunoSEQ multiplex PCR. The sample has under 200,000 clones, approximately 96% seen once. Sequenced input: blood. The sequence was collected from a woman in her thirties or forties in good health. The rearrangement joins TRBV15 to TRBJ1-1; no clear D gene. CDR3 sequence (DNA): TGTGCCACCAGCAGAGCTACTCCCGAGAACACTGAAGCTTTCTTT. Protein product: CATSRATPENTEAFF.